This T cell receptor (beta chain) stems from a study of patients and donors after allogeneic stem cell transplantation. In TCRdb, the RT-PCR reads were re-called with MiXCR into one record per CDR3 protein. The sample carries about 960,000 distinct CDR3 sequences, about a sixth recorded once. Trimming stripped 5 bases from V and 3 bases from J, with 8 bases between. The CDR3 loop spans 11 amino acids. Germline V lookup: CDR1 DFQATT, CDR2 SNEGSKA (reference sequence). This clonotype turned up a few times. The origin of this receptor is a human donor who was either an allogeneic HSCT recipient or a stem cell or donor lymphocyte infusion donor (not recorded which). It is not recorded whose cells these are; they may come from a transplant donor. The sequenced material came from blood, either unsorted or a sorted T cell fraction (not recorded which). The chain has TRBV20-1 and TRBJ2-7; no definite D call. CDR3 residues: CSARTIYEQYF. DNA of the CDR3: TGCAGTGCTCGGACCATCTACGAGCAGTACTTC.